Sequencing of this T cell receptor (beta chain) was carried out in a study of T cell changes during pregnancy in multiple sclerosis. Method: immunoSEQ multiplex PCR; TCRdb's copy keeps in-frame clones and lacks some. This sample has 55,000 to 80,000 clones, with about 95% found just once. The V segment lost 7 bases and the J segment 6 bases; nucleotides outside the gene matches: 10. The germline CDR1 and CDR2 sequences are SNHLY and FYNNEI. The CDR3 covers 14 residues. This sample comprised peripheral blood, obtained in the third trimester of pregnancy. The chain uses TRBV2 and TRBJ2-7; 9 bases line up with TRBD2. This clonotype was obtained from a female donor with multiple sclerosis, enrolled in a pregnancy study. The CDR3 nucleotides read TGTGCCAGCATTGGGGCTAGCGGGGACGGCGAGCAGTACTTC. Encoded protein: CASIGASGDGEQYF.